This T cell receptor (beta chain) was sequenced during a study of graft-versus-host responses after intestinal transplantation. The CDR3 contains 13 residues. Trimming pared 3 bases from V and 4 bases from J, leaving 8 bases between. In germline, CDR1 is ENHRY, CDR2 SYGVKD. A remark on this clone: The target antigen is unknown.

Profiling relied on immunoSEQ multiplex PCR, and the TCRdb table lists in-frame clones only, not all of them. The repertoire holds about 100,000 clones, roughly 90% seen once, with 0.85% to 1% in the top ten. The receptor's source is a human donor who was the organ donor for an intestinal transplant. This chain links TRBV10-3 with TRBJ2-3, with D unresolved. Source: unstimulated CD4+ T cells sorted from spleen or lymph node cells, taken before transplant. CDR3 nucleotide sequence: TGTGCCATCAGTGACCCATTTTCAGATACGCAGTATTTT. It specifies CAISDPFSDTQYF.